The entry below gives a single T cell receptor (beta chain) sequence along with its context. This specimen comes from a study of T cell responses to AZD1222 COVID-19 vaccine. The method was immunoSEQ multiplex PCR; TCRdb's version includes in-frame clones alone and lacks a portion of them. Of 120,000 to 150,000 clones in the sample, just over 85% are singletons; the top ten hold approximately 3.5%. The V gene lost 6 bases and the J gene lost 5 bases, with 8 bases spanning the gap. Germline V gene data show CDR1 as DFQATT and CDR2 as SNEGSKA (reference sequence). This CDR3 is 10 amino acids long. The receptor's source is an adult in good health. The chain employs TRBV20-1 and TRBJ2-7, with D perhaps matching TRBD1 (6 bases). The sequences come from peripheral blood, collected on day 0 of AZD1222 vaccination. CDR3 amino acids: CSAYRDEQYF. The CDR3, as DNA: TGCAGTGCATACAGGGACGAGCAGTACTTC.